This entry is about one TCR beta chain. The data derive from a study of blood T cell repertoires in COVID-19. This CDR3 is built from 16 residues. With V trimmed by 4 bases and J by 5 bases, 12 bases remained unmatched. Germline CDR1 SGHNT, CDR2 YYREEE (reference sequence). Libraries were prepared by immunoSEQ multiplex PCR; TCRdb keeps only in-frame clonotypes and omits some of them. Seen here are about 190,000 clones, 86% observed once, and the top ten hold roughly 5.9%. This TCR was sampled from a man aged 40-50 years with acute COVID-19. The rearrangement uses TRBV5-4 and TRBJ2-7, with 10 bases aligning to TRBD2. What was sequenced was PBMCs or T cells enriched from blood (not recorded which). CDR3 amino acids: CASSLPTSGIPHEQYF. The CDR3 nucleotides read TGTGCCAGCAGCCTGCCTACTAGCGGGATTCCCCACGAGCAGTACTTC.